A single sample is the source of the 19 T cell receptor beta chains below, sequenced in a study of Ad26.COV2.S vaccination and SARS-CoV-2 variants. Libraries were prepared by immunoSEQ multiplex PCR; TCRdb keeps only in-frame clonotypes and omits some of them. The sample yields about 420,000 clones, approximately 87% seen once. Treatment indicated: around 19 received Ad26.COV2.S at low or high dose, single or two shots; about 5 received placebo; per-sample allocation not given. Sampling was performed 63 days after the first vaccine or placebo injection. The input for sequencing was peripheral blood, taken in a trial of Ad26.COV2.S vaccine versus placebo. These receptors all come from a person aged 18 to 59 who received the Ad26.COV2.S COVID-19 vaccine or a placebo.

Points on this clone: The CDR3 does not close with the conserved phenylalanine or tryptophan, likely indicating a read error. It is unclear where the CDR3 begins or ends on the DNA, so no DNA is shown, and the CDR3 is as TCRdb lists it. The CDR3 protein is CASSFGLAGDHSL. The chain has TRBV12-3 or TRBV12-4 and TRBJ2-4; the table gives TRBD2 as D, unverified against the DNA. The CDR3 is made up of 13 amino acids, end residues included.

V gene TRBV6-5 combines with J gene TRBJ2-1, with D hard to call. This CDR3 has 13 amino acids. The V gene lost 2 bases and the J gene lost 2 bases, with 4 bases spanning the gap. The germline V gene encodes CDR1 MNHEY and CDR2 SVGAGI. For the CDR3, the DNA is TGTGCCAGCAGTTACGGGACCTACAATGAGCAGTTCTTC. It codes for CASSYGTYNEQFF.

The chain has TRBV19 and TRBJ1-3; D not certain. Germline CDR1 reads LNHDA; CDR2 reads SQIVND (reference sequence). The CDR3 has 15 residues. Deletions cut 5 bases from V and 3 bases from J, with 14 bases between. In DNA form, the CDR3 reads TGTGCCAGTAGTGACACCGCTGGGGTTGGAAACACCATATATTTT. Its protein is CASSDTAGVGNTIYF.

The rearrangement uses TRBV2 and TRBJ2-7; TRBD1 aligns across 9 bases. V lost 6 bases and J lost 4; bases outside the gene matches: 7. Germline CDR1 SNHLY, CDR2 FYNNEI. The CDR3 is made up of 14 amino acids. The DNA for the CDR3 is TGTGCCAGCAGGAAACCGGGACAGGGATACGAGCAGTACTTC. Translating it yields CASRKPGQGYEQYF.

Written as DNA, the CDR3 is TGTGCCAGCAGCCCCCTGCGGGGGGTCCAAGAGACCCAGTACTTC. It codes for CASSPLRGVQETQYF. The V gene is TRBV6-5, the J gene TRBJ2-5; 8 nucleotides line up with TRBD2. This CDR3 region has 15 residues. V lost 6 bases to trimming and J lost 1 base; unmatched junction nucleotides: 7. The V gene's germline CDR1 is MNHEY and CDR2 SVGAGI.

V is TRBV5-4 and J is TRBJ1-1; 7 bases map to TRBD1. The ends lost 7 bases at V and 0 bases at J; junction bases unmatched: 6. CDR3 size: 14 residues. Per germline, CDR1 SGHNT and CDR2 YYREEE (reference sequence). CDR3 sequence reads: CASENRGLNTEAFF. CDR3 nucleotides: TGTGCCAGCGAAAACAGGGGACTGAACACTGAAGCTTTCTTT.

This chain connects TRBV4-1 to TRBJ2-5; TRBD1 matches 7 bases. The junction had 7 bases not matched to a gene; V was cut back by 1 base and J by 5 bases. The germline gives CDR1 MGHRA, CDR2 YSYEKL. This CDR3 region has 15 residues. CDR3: CASSQATPRGETQYF. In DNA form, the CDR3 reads TGCGCCAGCAGCCAAGCCACCCCCAGGGGGGAGACCCAGTACTTC.

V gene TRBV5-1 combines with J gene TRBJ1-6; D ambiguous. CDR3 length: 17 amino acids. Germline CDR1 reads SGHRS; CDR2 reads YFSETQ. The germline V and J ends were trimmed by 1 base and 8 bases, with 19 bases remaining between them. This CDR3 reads CASSLSRTGRVDSPLHF. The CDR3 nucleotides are TGCGCCAGCAGCTTGTCGAGGACGGGAAGGGTCGATTCACCCCTCCACTTT.

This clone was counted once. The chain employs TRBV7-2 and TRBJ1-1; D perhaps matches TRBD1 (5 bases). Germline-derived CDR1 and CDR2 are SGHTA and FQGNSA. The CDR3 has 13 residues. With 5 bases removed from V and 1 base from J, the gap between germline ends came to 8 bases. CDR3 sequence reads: CASSPQGNTEAFF. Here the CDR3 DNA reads TGTGCCAGCAGCCCTCAGGGGAACACTGAAGCTTTCTTT. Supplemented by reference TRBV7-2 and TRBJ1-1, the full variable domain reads GAGVSQSPSNKVTEKGKDVELRCDPISGHTALYWYRQSLGQGLEFLIYFQGNSAPDKSGLPSDRFSAERTGGSVSTLTIQRTQQEDSAVYLCASSPQGNTEAFFGQGTRLTVV.

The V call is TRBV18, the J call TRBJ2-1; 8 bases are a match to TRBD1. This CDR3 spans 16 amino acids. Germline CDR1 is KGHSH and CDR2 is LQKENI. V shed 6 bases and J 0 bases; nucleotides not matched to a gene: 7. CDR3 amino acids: CASSSGQASSYNEQFF. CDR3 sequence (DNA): TGTGCCAGCTCGTCGGGACAGGCGAGCTCCTACAATGAGCAGTTCTTC.

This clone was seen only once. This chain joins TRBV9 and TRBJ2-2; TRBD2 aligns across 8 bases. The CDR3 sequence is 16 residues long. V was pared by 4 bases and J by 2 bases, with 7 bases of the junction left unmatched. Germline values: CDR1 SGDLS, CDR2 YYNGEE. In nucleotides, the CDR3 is TGTGCCAGCAGCACGTATGCGGGGGGAAACACCGGGGAGCTGTTTTTT. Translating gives CASSTYAGGNTGELFF.

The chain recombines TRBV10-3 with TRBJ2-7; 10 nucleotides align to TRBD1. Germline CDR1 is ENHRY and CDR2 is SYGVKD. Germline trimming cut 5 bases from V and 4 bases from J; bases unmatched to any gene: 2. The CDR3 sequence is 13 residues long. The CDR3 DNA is TGTGCCATCAGTCCGGGACAGGGGTACGAGCAGTACTTC. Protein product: CAISPGQGYEQYF.

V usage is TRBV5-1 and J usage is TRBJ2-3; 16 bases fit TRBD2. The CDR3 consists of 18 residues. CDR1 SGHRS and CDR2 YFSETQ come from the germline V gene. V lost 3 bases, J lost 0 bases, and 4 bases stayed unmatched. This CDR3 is CASSSGTSGGVSTDTQYF. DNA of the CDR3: TGCGCCAGCAGCTCCGGGACTAGCGGGGGGGTGAGCACAGATACGCAGTATTTT.

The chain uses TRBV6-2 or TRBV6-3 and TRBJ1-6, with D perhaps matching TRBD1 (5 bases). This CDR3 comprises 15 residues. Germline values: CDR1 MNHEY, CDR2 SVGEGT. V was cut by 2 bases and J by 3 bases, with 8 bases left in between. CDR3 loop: CASSYLDIYNSPLHF. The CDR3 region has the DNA TGTGCCAGCAGTTACCTGGACATCTATAATTCACCCCTCCACTTT.

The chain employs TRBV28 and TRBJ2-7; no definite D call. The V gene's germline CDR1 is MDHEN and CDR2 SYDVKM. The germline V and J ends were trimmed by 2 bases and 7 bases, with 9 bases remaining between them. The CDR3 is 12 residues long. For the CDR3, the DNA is TGTGCCAGCAGTTTACAGGCTGCGGAGCAGTACTTC. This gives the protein CASSLQAAEQYF. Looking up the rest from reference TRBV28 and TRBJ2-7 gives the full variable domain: DVKVTQSSRYLVKRTGEKVFLECVQDMDHENMFWYRQDPGLGLRLIYFSYDVKMKEKGDIPEGYSVSREKKERFSLILESASTNQTSMYLCASSLQAAEQYFGPGTRLTVT.

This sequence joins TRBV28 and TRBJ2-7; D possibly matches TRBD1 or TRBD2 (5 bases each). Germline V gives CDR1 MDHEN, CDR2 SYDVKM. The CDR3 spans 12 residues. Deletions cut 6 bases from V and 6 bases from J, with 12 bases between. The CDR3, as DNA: TGTGCCAGCAGCCCGGGACCCCTCGAGCAGTACTTC. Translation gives CASSPGPLEQYF.

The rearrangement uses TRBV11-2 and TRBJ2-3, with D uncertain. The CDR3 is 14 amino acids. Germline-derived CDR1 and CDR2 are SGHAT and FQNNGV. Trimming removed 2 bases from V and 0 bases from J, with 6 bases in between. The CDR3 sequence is CASSLLVSTDTQYF. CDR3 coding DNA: TGTGCCAGCAGCTTACTGGTTAGCACAGATACGCAGTATTTT.

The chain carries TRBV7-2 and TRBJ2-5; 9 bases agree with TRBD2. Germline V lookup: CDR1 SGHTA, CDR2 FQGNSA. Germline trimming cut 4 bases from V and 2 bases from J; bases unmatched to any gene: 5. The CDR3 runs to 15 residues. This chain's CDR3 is CASSSQRGAQETQYF. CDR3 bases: TGTGCCAGCAGCTCTCAGCGGGGGGCTCAAGAGACCCAGTACTTC.

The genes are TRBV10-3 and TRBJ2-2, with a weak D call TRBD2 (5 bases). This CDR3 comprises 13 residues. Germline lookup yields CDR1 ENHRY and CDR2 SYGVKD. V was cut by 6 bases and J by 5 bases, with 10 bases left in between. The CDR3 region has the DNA TGTGCCATCAGCCCCTCGGGGACCGGGGAGCTGTTTTTT. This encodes CAISPSGTGELFF.